What follows is one T cell receptor (beta chain) and its context. There is no known antigen for this receptor. No clone much larger than this one lies a single base away; base qualities are absent. To prepare the library, the immunoSEQ multiplex PCR assay was applied. Entries here come from immuneACCESS through TCRdb and include only in-frame sequences with V and J called. Some clones fail to appear in such tables; in the studies checked, an unresolved V gene covers under half of the shortfall, and the cause of the remainder is unknown. The sample table shows about 180,000 clones, and around nine tenths are seen once. The ten largest clones take up 1.1% to 1.5% of the sample. The data are from a study of control samples from healthy donors and cancer patients (dated by TCRdb to the early 2020s). Input material: blood. The clonotype was recovered from a young man in good health.

CDR3 loop: CASSIRQNTEAFF. At the DNA level, the sequence is TGTGCCAGTAGTATTCGACAGAACACTGAAGCTTTCTTT. This receptor chain uses TRBV19 and TRBJ1-1, with the identity of the D gene unclear. CDR1 LNHDA and CDR2 SQIVND are derived from the germline V gene (reference sequence). Spanning cysteine to phenylalanine, the CDR3 consists of 13 amino acids. The sequence is cut down to CDR3 DNA, 39 bases in frame from base 1. Deletion took 3 bases off V and 1 base off J, with a span of 6 bases between the germline ends.